Presented here are 22 T cell receptor beta chains from one specimen sequenced in a study of T cell clonality in common variable immunodeficiency. The protocol was immunoSEQ multiplex PCR, while the TCRdb copy is restricted to in-frame clones and leaves out a portion. The sample shows about 32,000 clones, no singletons; the ten largest hold about 5%. These receptors' antigens are unknown. Study-wide results and caveats: Common variable immunodeficiency TCR beta sequences reportedly had fewer deletions and N-nucleotide insertions.

Sequencing input: peripheral blood mononuclear cells. The receptors derive from a human donor with common variable immunodeficiency.

This clone came up many times. The read stops 3 residues short of the end of the CDR3; the missing end is completed from the germline J gene. The chain recombines TRBV9 with TRBJ1-4; 9 bases fit TRBD1. The CDR3 runs to 15 residues. The junction had 7 bases not matched to a gene; V was cut back by 5 bases and J by 5 bases. Germline-derived CDR1 and CDR2 are SGDLS and YYNGEE. CDR3 in amino acids: CASSYGTGRNEKLFF. Partial CDR3 DNA: TGTGCCAGCAGTTACGGGACAGGGCGGAATGAAAAA. The full variable domain, rest sourced from reference TRBV9 and TRBJ1-4, is DSGVTQTPKHLITATGQRVTLRCSPRSGDLSVYWYQQSLDQGLQFLIQYYNGEERAKGNILERFSAQQFPDLHSELNLSSLELGDSALYFCASSYGTGRNEKLFFGSGTQLSVL.

Notes on this clone: Read coverage stops 3 residues before the CDR3 terminus; the germline J gene supplies the remainder. The chain joins TRBV6-1 to TRBJ1-1, with unresolved D. Germline CDR1 MNHNS, CDR2 SASEGT. The germline V and J ends were trimmed by 1 base and 4 bases, with 10 bases remaining between them. The length of the CDR3 is 14 residues. The part of the CDR3 DNA that was read is TGTGCCAGCAGTGAAGGTGGCATTCTCACTGAA. This gives the protein CASSEGGILTE. The whole CDR3 is CASSEGGILTEAFF.

Worth noting for this clone: The read gets to within 3 residues of the CDR3 end, and the germline J gene fills in the rest. The chain couples TRBV5-1 to TRBJ2-3; no firm D call. Germline V gene sequence: CDR1 SGHRS, CDR2 YFSETQ. The CDR3 has 14 amino acids. V shed 0 bases and J shed 5 bases, with 10 bases lying between them. The CDR3 bases that were read are TGCGCCAGCAGCTTGGCGGTCTCTCAAGATACG. As protein: CASSLAVSQDT. The full CDR3 protein is CASSLAVSQDTQYF.

This clone has ten or more counts. Coverage ceases 3 residues before the CDR3 finishes, and the germline J gene fills in the end. J is TRBJ2-3 and V is TRBV3-1 (or the pseudogene TRBV3-2); D is possibly TRBD1 or TRBD2 (9 bases each). CDR1 is LGHDT, CDR2 YNNKEL, per germline (reference sequence). The CDR3 runs to 16 residues. V lost 5 bases to trimming and J lost 5 bases, with 20 bases between them. Incomplete CDR3 DNA: TGTGCCAGCAGCTGCGGGAGGGACAGGGTTTTAGATACG. Amino acids: CASSCGRDRVLDT. The full CDR3 sequence reads CASSCGRDRVLDTQYF.

A word on this clone: The read ends 3 residues early relative to the CDR3; the germline J gene fills the gap. The V call is TRBV19, the J call TRBJ1-2, with TRBD1 as a possible D gene (5 bases). Germline CDR1 LNHDA, CDR2 SQIVND (reference sequence). The CDR3 contains 15 residues. The germline V and J ends were trimmed by 5 bases and 3 bases, with 16 bases remaining between them. The CDR3 is CASSARGTHHYGYTF. The part of the CDR3 DNA that was read is TGTGCCAGTAGTGCCCGAGGGACTCATCACTATGGC.

Details on this clone: Read data end 3 residues before the CDR3 end; the end is taken from the germline J gene. This chain joins TRBV6-2 or TRBV6-3 and TRBJ2-1; D might be TRBD2 (5 bases). The CDR3 runs 13 residues. V was pared by 10 bases and J by 4 bases, with 14 bases between. Per germline, CDR1 MNHEY and CDR2 SVGEGT. CDR3: CATAPDYYNEQFF. Partial CDR3 DNA: TGTGCCACCGCCCCCGACTATTACAATGAG.

This clone has a handful of counts. Coverage ceases 3 residues before the CDR3 finishes, and the germline J gene fills in the end. J is TRBJ1-3 and V is TRBV19; a weak D match, TRBD1 (6 bases). V dropped 3 bases and J dropped 2 bases, with 11 bases sitting between them. CDR1 is LNHDA, CDR2 SQIVND, per germline (reference sequence). The CDR3 loop spans 15 amino acids. The CDR3 loop reads CASSMSRGAGNTIYF. The covered CDR3 bases are TGTGCCAGTAGTATGTCCAGGGGCGCTGGAAACACC.

Notes on this clone: The sequence runs out 3 residues before the end of the CDR3; the remainder is reconstructed from the germline J gene. The chain links TRBV7-9 to TRBJ1-6; tentatively, D is TRBD1 (6 bases). Germline V gene sequence: CDR1 SEHNR, CDR2 FQNEAQ (reference sequence). The CDR3 consists of 14 residues. The germline V and J ends were trimmed by 8 bases and 9 bases, with 17 bases remaining between them. The CDR3 bases that were read are TGTGCCAGCGGTCGGGCAGGGGCAAGTTCACCC. Protein product: CASGRAGASSP. The whole CDR3 sequence reads CASGRAGASSPLHF.

This clone was observed a few times. The read terminates 3 residues before the CDR3 end, so the remaining end is supplied by the germline J gene. The chain couples TRBV11-3 to TRBJ1-1; D is undetermined. In germline, CDR1 is SGHNT, CDR2 YENEEA. There are 14 residues in the CDR3. CDR3 sequence reads: CASSLLGYTGGAFF. Incomplete CDR3 DNA: TGTGCCAGCAGCTTATTAGGGTATACCGGTGGA.

Turning to this clone: This may arise from a read error, as a much more abundant clone is one base away. Read data end 3 residues before the CDR3 end; the end is taken from the germline J gene. This sequence joins TRBV7-2 and TRBJ1-1, with D perhaps matching TRBD1 (5 bases). CDR1 is SGHTA, CDR2 FQGNSA, per germline. Trimming shortened V by 5 bases and J by 2 bases, and 12 bases separated the two germline ends. The CDR3 covers 14 residues. The CDR3 sequence: CASSPRVVNTEAFF. The CDR3 DNA, read in part, is TGTGCCAGCAGCCCCAGGGTTGTTAACACTGAA.

This clone appeared a few times. The sequenced fragment ends 3 residues before the CDR3 boundary, so the rest is inferred from the germline J gene. J is TRBJ1-5 and V is TRBV19; the match to TRBD1 covers 7 bases. V gave up 6 bases and J gave up 3 bases; unmatched junction bases: 8. There are 15 residues in the CDR3. Germline CDR1 LNHDA, CDR2 SQIVND (reference sequence). The CDR3 loop reads CASSYPGQFNQPQHF. CDR3 DNA, as far as it was read: TGTGCCAGTAGCTACCCGGGACAGTTCAATCAGCCC.

This clone was detected many times. The sequenced fragment ends 3 residues before the CDR3 boundary, so the rest is inferred from the germline J gene. The chain couples TRBV6-2 or TRBV6-3 to TRBJ2-6; TRBD1 aligns across 10 bases. This CDR3 region has 17 residues. Per germline, CDR1 MNHEY and CDR2 SVGEGT. Trimming took 1 base from V and 0 from J; bases not matched to a gene: 0. Partial CDR3 DNA: TGTGCCAGCAGTTACTGGGACAGGGGCTCTGGGGCCAACGTC. As protein: CASSYWDRGSGANV. The full CDR3 protein reads CASSYWDRGSGANVLTF.

This clone came up a few times. The read gets to within 3 residues of the CDR3 end, and the germline J gene fills in the rest. The chain has TRBV7-3 and TRBJ1-2; perhaps TRBD1 as D (5 bases). Germline CDR1 reads SGHTA; CDR2 reads FQGTGA. The length of the CDR3 is 15 residues. V gave up 5 bases and J gave up 2 bases, with 15 bases separating them. The CDR3 region is CASSPLQGVNYGYTF. The sequenced CDR3 bases are TGTGCCAGCAGCCCCCTCCAGGGTGTCAACTATGGC.

The sample holds a few counts of this clone. The CDR3 is CASSSPPTGNDEQYF. The DNA read from the CDR3 is TGTGCCAGTAGTAGCCCCCCGACAGGGAACGACGAG. This sequence joins TRBV19 and TRBJ2-7; 7 positions agree with TRBD1. The DNA ends 3 residues before the CDR3 does, and the rest of the CDR3 is filled in from the germline J gene. Germline V CDR1 and CDR2: LNHDA, SQIVND (reference sequence). The CDR3 is made up of 15 amino acids. With 4 bases clipped from V and 5 bases from J, the junction kept 11 bases outside the gene matches.

This clone was counted ten times or more. The read falls 3 residues short of the CDR3 end, and the missing part is taken from the germline J gene. The chain employs TRBV2 and TRBJ2-5; possibly TRBD2 for D (6 bases). Germline assignment: CDR1 SNHLY and CDR2 FYNNEI. The CDR3 extends over 15 amino acids. Between the trimmed V and J ends, which lost 4 bases and 2 bases, there was a span of 14 bases. The CDR3 region is CASSVRVAAQETQYF. The CDR3 bases that were read are TGTGCCAGCAGTGTCCGGGTAGCGGCTCAAGAGACC. Using reference TRBV2 and TRBJ2-5 for the parts outside the CDR3, the full variable domain is EPEVTQTPSHQVTQMGQEVILRCVPISNHLYFYWYRQILGQKVEFLVSFYNNEISEKSEIFDDQFSVERPDGSNFTLKIRSTKLEDSAMYFCASSVRVAAQETQYFGPGTRLLVL.

Note on this clone: The read ends 3 residues shy of where the CDR3 ends; the end is completed using the germline J gene. V usage is TRBV7-2 and J usage is TRBJ2-7; a weak D match, TRBD1 (5 bases). V dropped 7 bases and J dropped 6 bases, with 22 bases sitting between them. Germline V gene lookup returns CDR1 SGHTA and CDR2 FQGNSA. The CDR3 spans 15 residues. The DNA read from the CDR3 is TGTGCCAGCAACCAAAACGACAGAACCTCCGGCGAG. This encodes CASNQNDRTSGE. The entire CDR3 sequence reads CASNQNDRTSGEQYF.

In this sample, this clone turned up a few times. The CDR3 is cut off 3 residues early in the read; its end comes from the germline J gene. The gene calls are TRBV7-2 and TRBJ1-2, with TRBD1 matching 7 bases. With V trimmed by 5 bases and J by 3 bases, 9 bases remained unmatched. The CDR3 covers 15 residues. The germline V gene has CDR1 SGHTA and CDR2 FQGNSA. Incomplete CDR3 DNA: TGTGCCAGCAGCCTCCGACAGGGATCCGACTATGGC. It specifies CASSLRQGSDYG. The CDR3 reads in full as CASSLRQGSDYGYTF.

This clone was seen at least ten times. The read gets to within 3 residues of the CDR3 end, and the germline J gene fills in the rest. The chain couples TRBV7-2 to TRBJ2-1, with a possible D match to TRBD1 (6 bases). With 4 bases removed from V and 5 bases from J, the gap between germline ends came to 12 bases. The CDR3 has 14 residues. Germline CDR1 is SGHTA and CDR2 is FQGNSA. CDR3 bases read: TGTGCCAGCAGCTCAGACAGGTTCCACAATGAG. Translating it yields CASSSDRFHNE. The entire CDR3 is CASSSDRFHNEQFF. The full variable domain, rest sourced from reference TRBV7-2 and TRBJ2-1, is GAGVSQSPSNKVTEKGKDVELRCDPISGHTALYWYRQSLGQGLEFLIYFQGNSAPDKSGLPSDRFSAERTGGSVSTLTIQRTQQEDSAVYLCASSSDRFHNEQFFGPGTRLTVL.

This clone has only a few counts. The CDR3 goes on 3 residues after the read ends, and that part is filled in from the germline J gene. The chain couples TRBV30 to TRBJ2-3; D is unresolved. The germline CDR1 and CDR2 sequences are GTSNPN and SVGIG (reference sequence). CDR3 length: 13 amino acids. Here the CDR3 reads CAWSVLWRQAQYF. The CDR3 DNA, read in part, is TGTGCCTGGAGTGTACTCTGGCGTCAGGCG.

This clone has just a few counts. The CDR3 end is not reached by the read, which stops 3 residues before it; the germline J gene fills it in. The chain recombines TRBV19 with TRBJ1-1, with D perhaps matching TRBD1 (5 bases). The V gene's germline CDR1 is LNHDA and CDR2 SQIVND (reference sequence). With 9 bases removed from V and 7 bases from J, the gap between germline ends came to 15 bases. CDR3 size: 12 residues. The sequenced part of the CDR3 DNA is TGTGCCAGCATCTACCGGGGGGTTGAA. Translating gives CASIYRGVE. Given in full, the CDR3 is CASIYRGVEAFF.

This clone turned up a few times. The read ends 3 residues early relative to the CDR3; the germline J gene fills the gap. The chain is built from TRBV6-2 or TRBV6-3 and TRBJ1-1; D is unresolved. Germline V gene sequence: CDR1 MNHEY, CDR2 SVGEGT. The CDR3 consists of 15 residues. V lost 6 bases and J lost 4, with 18 bases in between. The covered CDR3 bases are TGTGCCAGCAGCCGACACGAAATGCGGGGCACTGAA. The encoded protein is CASSRHEMRGTE. In full, the CDR3 reads CASSRHEMRGTEAFF.

This clone was picked up a small number of times. The read falls 3 residues short of the CDR3 end, and the missing part is taken from the germline J gene. The rearrangement links TRBV19 to TRBJ1-5, with D uncertain. Trimming removed 7 bases at V and 4 bases at J, with 11 bases between. CDR3 length: 13 amino acids. Germline CDR1 and CDR2: LNHDA and SQIVND (reference sequence). The CDR3 here is CASTASVNQPQHF. The part of the CDR3 DNA that was read is TGTGCCAGTACCGCGTCGGTTAATCAGCCC.